What follows describes a single TCR beta chain. Described treatment: preoperative locoregional IRX-2 cytokine immunotherapy. V trimming: 5 bases; J trimming: 2 bases; junction bases outside the gene matches: 4. There are 14 residues in the CDR3. The germline gives CDR1 MNHGY, CDR2 SAAAGT. This record comes from a study of preoperative IRX-2 immunotherapy in early breast cancer. Profiled with immunoSEQ multiplex PCR; TCRdb holds only in-frame clones, not every one. In the table there are about 32,000 clones, 83% of which are singletons. This sample comprised lymph node tissue, obtained from a patient treated with IRX-2 immunotherapy. The clonotype was recovered from a human donor with breast cancer. The J gene is TRBJ2-3, the V gene TRBV6-8, with TRBD1 matching over 7 bases. The CDR3, as DNA: TGTGCCAGCAGTGGGGACAGTCTCACAGATACGCAGTATTTT. Translated, it gives CASSGDSLTDTQYF.